The 24 T cell receptor beta chains listed next were all sequenced from one sample in a study of cytomegalovirus exposure and HLA in healthy donors. The primer mix had 60 Vbeta and 13 Jbeta primers. Sequencing used immunoSEQ multiplex PCR; TCRdb keeps in-frame clones, though not all of them. The sample has 100,000 to 130,000 clones, around 73% seen once. Sequenced: PBMCs. The origin of the receptors is a man aged 25-45 years in good health and CMV-seronegative.

The chain joins TRBV19 to TRBJ1-4; perhaps TRBD1 as D (5 bases). CDR3 length equals 15 residues. Trimming shortened V by 9 bases and J by 0 bases, and 14 bases separated the two germline ends. Germline V CDR1 and CDR2: LNHDA, SQIVND (reference sequence). In DNA form, the CDR3 reads TGTGCCAGCCACGGGGGTACTACAACTAATGAAAAACTGTTTTTT. This sequence encodes CASHGGTTTNEKLFF.

V and J are TRBV30 and TRBJ2-2, with a tentative D call TRBD2 (5 bases). This CDR3 comprises 14 residues. The V end was cut by 0 bases, the J end by 7 bases, with 12 bases between. Germline CDR1 reads GTSNPN; CDR2 reads SVGIG (reference sequence). Here the CDR3 reads CAWSVPGYGGELFF. The DNA of the CDR3 is TGTGCCTGGAGTGTACCGGGGTATGGCGGGGAGCTGTTTTTT.

This clone was detected only a few times. The rearrangement joins TRBV5-1 to TRBJ2-6, with 8 bases identical to TRBD1. Per germline, CDR1 SGHRS and CDR2 YFSETQ. There are 17 residues in the CDR3. V lost 3 bases and J lost 0; bases outside the gene matches: 5. The CDR3 loop is CASSSRTGSSGANVLTF. CDR3 coding DNA: TGCGCCAGCAGCTCTCGGACAGGGTCCTCTGGGGCCAACGTCCTGACTTTC.

Only one count was recorded for this clone. The chain recombines TRBV27 with TRBJ2-1; D is possibly TRBD1 (6 bases). CDR1 MNHEY and CDR2 SMNVEV come from the germline V gene (reference sequence). Deletions cut 1 base from V and 6 bases from J, with 16 bases between. This CDR3 comprises 16 residues. CDR3 amino acids: CASSLWGLPVPNEQFF. The CDR3 DNA reads as TGTGCCAGCAGTTTATGGGGGCTACCCGTACCCAATGAGCAGTTCTTC.

The genes are TRBV9 and TRBJ2-3; 10 nucleotides line up with TRBD1. J was trimmed by 9 bases and V by 6 bases; bases with no gene match: 7. Per the germline V gene, CDR1 is SGDLS and CDR2 is YYNGEE. This CDR3 comprises 13 residues. Here the CDR3 DNA reads TGTGCCAGCAACCGACAGGGGGCGGACACGCAGTATTTT. It is translated as CASNRQGADTQYF.

This clone was seen just once. The CDR3 DNA sequence: TGCGCCAGCAGCGTTGGGACTAGCGGGGGAAGCTCCTACAATGAGCAGTTCTTC. It is translated as CASSVGTSGGSSYNEQFF. This chain links TRBV5-1 with TRBJ2-1; 14 bases line up with TRBD2. V was clipped by 4 bases and J by 0 bases; unmatched bases: 6. Germline V gives CDR1 SGHRS, CDR2 YFSETQ. This CDR3 region has 18 residues.

The chain carries TRBV19 and TRBJ1-1; D gene ambiguous. This CDR3 is 15 amino acids long. Trimming removed 3 bases at V and 2 bases at J, with 13 bases between. CDR1 and CDR2 from the germline V gene are LNHDA and SQIVND (reference sequence). The CDR3 DNA follows: TGTGCCAGTAGTATTGGCTTAGAGGGAAACACTGAAGCTTTCTTT. This translates into CASSIGLEGNTEAFF.

This clone was seen just once. The chain links TRBV9 to TRBJ1-6; no firm D call. The CDR3 consists of 16 residues. CDR1 is SGDLS and CDR2 is YYNGEE in the germline V gene. V was trimmed by 2 bases and J by 5 bases, leaving 14 bases between them. CDR3 loop: CASSVGPGSDNSPLHF. For the CDR3, the DNA is TGTGCCAGCAGCGTGGGCCCGGGGTCCGATAATTCACCCCTCCACTTT.

This clone was found once. The V and J genes are TRBV7-6 and TRBJ2-7, with 9 bases matching TRBD1. V dropped 5 bases and J dropped 2; count of bases not matched to a gene: 7. Germline CDR1 and CDR2: SGHVS and FNYEAQ. CDR3 length: 15 amino acids. DNA for the CDR3: TGTGCCAGCAGCCCTACCGGGACAGGGACCTACGAGCAGTACTTC. Translation gives CASSPTGTGTYEQYF.

Worth noting for this clone: The germline gene is not matched at one end of the junction; a read error may be the cause. The chain has TRBV7-9 and TRBJ1-1; D gene unclear. The CDR3 has 12 residues. Germline V gives CDR1 SEHNR, CDR2 FQNEAQ (reference sequence). The CDR3 DNA reads as TGTTCCAGCAGCTCCGGGAACACTGAAGCTTTCTTT. Translation: CSSSSGNTEAFF.

The CDR3 region has the DNA TGTGCCATCAGGGGGACAGTCTACGAGCAGTACTTC. Protein product: CAIRGTVYEQYF. The genes are TRBV10-3 and TRBJ2-7, with 7 nucleotides matching TRBD1. Looked up from germline, CDR1 is ENHRY and CDR2 is SYGVKD. Trimming cost V 6 bases and J 3 bases; bases outside gene matches: 2. This CDR3 is 12 amino acids long.

This clone showed up just a few times. The V and J genes are TRBV10-3 and TRBJ2-6, with 10 positions matching TRBD2. The junction had 8 bases not matched to a gene; V was cut back by 8 bases and J by 1 base. There are 17 residues in the CDR3. CDR1 is ENHRY, CDR2 SYGVKD, per germline. CDR3 sequence reads: CAIRDSGRKSGANVLTF. As DNA, the CDR3 is TGTGCCATCCGCGATAGCGGGAGGAAGTCTGGGGCCAACGTCCTGACTTTC.

The table lists this clone with a count of one. The chain has TRBV7-3 and TRBJ2-1; 12 nucleotides align to TRBD2. Germline trimming cut 4 bases from V and 7 bases from J; bases unmatched to any gene: 5. The length of the CDR3 is 15 residues. Germline V CDR1 and CDR2: SGHTA, FQGTGA. The CDR3 region is CASSSLAGGRNEQFF. The CDR3 coding sequence is TGTGCCAGCAGCTCCCTAGCGGGGGGGCGTAATGAGCAGTTCTTC.

This chain uses TRBV6-4 with TRBJ1-5; the match to TRBD1 covers 10 bases. V trimming: 10 bases; J trimming: 4 bases; junction bases outside the gene matches: 10. CDR1 is MRHNA and CDR2 is SNTAGT in the germline V gene. The CDR3 is 15 residues long. The CDR3 sequence is CAISTGGFRNQPQHF. The CDR3 bases are TGTGCCATCTCGACAGGGGGCTTTAGGAATCAGCCCCAGCATTTT.

CDR3 loop: CASSVGGSGQGNTEAFF. The CDR3 nucleotides read TGTGCCAGCAGCGTAGGTGGGTCAGGGCAGGGGAACACTGAAGCTTTCTTT. The chain is built from TRBV9 and TRBJ1-1; D possibly corresponds to TRBD1 (5 bases). Per the germline V gene, CDR1 is SGDLS and CDR2 is YYNGEE. Trimming took off 0 bases at V and 1 base at J, with 16 bases between the two ends. This CDR3 has 17 amino acids.

The genes are TRBV19 and TRBJ1-5; D is unresolved. V lost 3 bases to trimming and J lost 5 bases, with 11 bases between them. Germline V lookup: CDR1 LNHDA, CDR2 SQIVND (reference sequence). The CDR3 sequence is 14 residues long. CDR3 amino acids: CASSMRSEDQPQHF. The CDR3 DNA follows: TGTGCCAGTAGTATGCGGTCAGAGGATCAGCCCCAGCATTTT.

The rearrangement uses TRBV19 and TRBJ1-2; 8 bases match TRBD1. The CDR3 sequence is 13 residues long. Germline-derived CDR1 and CDR2 are LNHDA and SQIVND (reference sequence). Trimming took 5 bases from V and 7 from J; bases not matched to a gene: 6. As DNA, the CDR3 is TGTGCCAGTAGTTCACGGACAGGGCCTGGCTACACCTTC. It specifies CASSSRTGPGYTF.

The chain has TRBV7-2 and TRBJ1-1, with D possibly being TRBD1 (5 bases). There are 13 residues in the CDR3. With 3 bases removed from V and 5 bases from J, the gap between germline ends came to 10 bases. CDR1 is SGHTA and CDR2 is FQGNSA in the germline V gene. This chain's CDR3 is CASSFGGRTEAFF. The CDR3 region has the DNA TGTGCCAGCAGCTTCGGGGGGAGGACTGAAGCTTTCTTT.

The chain carries TRBV15 and TRBJ1-2; 8 nucleotides line up with TRBD1. Trimming at V came to 3 bases and at J to 4 bases, leaving 4 bases not matched to a gene. The CDR3 runs to 14 residues. CDR1 LNHNV and CDR2 YYDKDF come from the germline V gene (reference sequence). The CDR3 spells CATSSTGGTYGYTF. The CDR3 DNA reads TGTGCCACCAGCAGTACAGGGGGAACCTATGGCTACACCTTC.

The chain carries TRBV7-9 and TRBJ2-1; maybe TRBD1 (5 bases). V lost 5 bases, J lost 3 bases, and 11 bases lay in between. This CDR3 has 14 residues. Per the germline V gene, CDR1 is SEHNR and CDR2 is FQNEAQ (reference sequence). CDR3 in DNA: TGTGCCAGCAGCCCTGGACAAAACTACAATGAGCAGTTCTTC. It yields the protein CASSPGQNYNEQFF.

The V gene is TRBV12-5, the J gene TRBJ1-1; D may be TRBD1 (6 bases). CDR1 is LGHNT and CDR2 is FRNRAP in the germline V gene. This CDR3 spans 14 amino acids. V was clipped by 6 bases and J by 0 bases, with 11 bases between them. CDR3 in amino acids: CASGRDTMNTEAFF. The CDR3 region has the DNA TGTGCTAGTGGCCGGGACACCATGAACACTGAAGCTTTCTTT.

V and J are TRBV29-1 and TRBJ2-5; TRBD1 matches 9 bases. This CDR3 spans 15 amino acids. Trimming at V came to 3 bases and at J to 5 bases, leaving 10 bases not matched to a gene. Germline V gene data show CDR1 as SQVTM and CDR2 as ANQGSEA. The CDR3 reads CSVDRLDRGWETQYF. For the CDR3, the DNA is TGCAGCGTTGATAGGCTGGACAGGGGTTGGGAGACCCAGTACTTC.

The CDR3: CASSELIGVGEQYF. In DNA, the CDR3 is TGTGCCAGCAGTGAGCTCATCGGGGTAGGAGAGCAGTACTTC. The gene calls are TRBV2 and TRBJ2-7; maybe TRBD2 (5 bases). This CDR3 has 14 amino acids. V gave up 3 bases and J gave up 7 bases, with 16 bases separating them. Germline CDR1 and CDR2: SNHLY and FYNNEI.

The gene calls are TRBV5-6 and TRBJ1-5; D not certain. The CDR3 has 14 amino acids. V lost 3 bases to trimming and J lost 7 bases, with 14 bases between them. Germline V gene data show CDR1 as SGHDT and CDR2 as YYEEEE. The CDR3 DNA reads as TGTGCCAGCAGCTCCCTTGGAAGAGGGCAGCCCCAGCATTTT. Amino acids: CASSSLGRGQPQHF. The full variable domain, in which reference TRBV5-6 and TRBJ1-5 provide the parts outside the CDR3, is DAGVTQSPTHLIKTRGQQVTLRCSPKSGHDTVSWYQQALGQGPQFIFQYYEEEERQRGNFPDRFSGHQFPNYSSELNVNALLLGDSALYLCASSSLGRGQPQHFGDGTRLSIL.